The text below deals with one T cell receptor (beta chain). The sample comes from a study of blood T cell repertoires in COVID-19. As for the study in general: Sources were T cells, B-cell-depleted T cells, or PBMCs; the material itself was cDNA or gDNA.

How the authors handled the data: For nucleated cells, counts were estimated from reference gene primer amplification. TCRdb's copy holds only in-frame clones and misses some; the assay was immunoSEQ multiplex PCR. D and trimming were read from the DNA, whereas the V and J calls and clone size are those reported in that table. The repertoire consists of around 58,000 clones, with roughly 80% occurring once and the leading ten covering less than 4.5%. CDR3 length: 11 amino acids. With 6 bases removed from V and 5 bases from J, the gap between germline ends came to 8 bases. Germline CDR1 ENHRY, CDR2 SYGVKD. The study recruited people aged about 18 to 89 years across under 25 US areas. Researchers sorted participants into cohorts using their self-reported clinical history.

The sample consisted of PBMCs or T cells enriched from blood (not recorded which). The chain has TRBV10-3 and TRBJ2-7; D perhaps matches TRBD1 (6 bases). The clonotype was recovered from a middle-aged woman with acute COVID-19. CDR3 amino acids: CAIRNRDEQYF. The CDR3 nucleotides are TGTGCCATCAGGAACAGGGACGAGCAGTACTTC.